This is a list of T cell receptor beta chains from one sample in a study of blood T cell repertoires in COVID-19. Assay: immunoSEQ multiplex PCR; the TCRdb copy retains only in-frame clones and omits some. Of approximately 93,000 clones listed, approximately 75% are singletons. The sample comprised peripheral blood. These receptors were obtained from a woman older than 75 with acute or convalescent COVID-19. The CDR3 runs from the conserved cysteine through the conserved F or W. D genes are given only for firm matches. Not every row has a clone size; where given, it reads once, few, many or a size class.

CASSGQENYGYTF,TGTGCCAGCAGCGGACAGGAGAACTATGGCTACACCTTC,TRBD1,TRBJ1-2,.,TRBV2
CASSYSAGNTEAFF,TGTGCCAGCAGTTACTCGGCAGGGAACACTGAAGCTTTCTTT,.,TRBJ1-1,.,TRBV6-6
CATSQTSGGTDTQYF,TGTGCCACCAGCCAGACTAGCGGGGGCACAGATACGCAGTATTTT,TRBD2,TRBJ2-3,.,TRBV24-1
CASINRGAEAFF,TGTGCCAGCATCAACAGGGGCGCTGAAGCTTTCTTT,TRBD1,TRBJ1-1,.,TRBV2
CASGAGNTGELFF,TGTGCCAGTGGGGCAGGGAACACCGGGGAGCTGTTTTTT,.,TRBJ2-2,.,TRBV19
CASSPRGNTEAFF,TGTGCCAGCTCACCCAGGGGGAACACTGAAGCTTTCTTT,.,TRBJ1-1,few,TRBV18
CASSFQRGRGGEYNEQFF,TGCGCCAGCAGCTTTCAGCGTGGGCGCGGGGGAGAGTACAATGAGCAGTTCTTC,TRBD2,TRBJ2-1,.,TRBV4-3
CASSHWGTGGNTEAFF,TGTGCCAGCAGCCATTGGGGTACAGGGGGGAACACTGAAGCTTTCTTT,TRBD1,TRBJ1-1,.,TRBV3-1/TRBV3-2
CASSHWGGQPQHF,TGCGCCAGCAGCCACTGGGGCGGTCAGCCCCAGCATTTT,.,TRBJ1-5,.,TRBV5-1
CAISEISGVEPQHF,TGTGCCATCAGTGAAATATCGGGAGTTGAGCCCCAGCATTTT,.,TRBJ1-5,.,TRBV10-3
CASSHPNLPSKTEAFF,TGTGCCAGCAGCCATCCAAATCTACCCTCGAAGACTGAAGCTTTCTTT,.,TRBJ1-1,.,TRBV3-1/TRBV3-2
CASSSTYEQYF,TGCGCCAGCAGCTCCACCTACGAGCAGTACTTC,.,TRBJ2-7,many,TRBV5-1
CSVDHPGFYNEQFF,TGCAGCGTTGATCATCCAGGATTTTACAATGAGCAGTTCTTC,.,TRBJ2-1,many,TRBV29-1
CASSRGLSGNTIYF,TGTGCCAGCAGTCGAGGTCTCTCTGGAAACACCATATATTTT,.,TRBJ1-3,.,TRBV6-5
CASSLGGQIYGYTF,TGTGCCAGCAGCTTGGGGGGACAGATATATGGCTACACCTTC,TRBD1,TRBJ1-2,.,TRBV5-6
CASSFGNSVQPQHF,TGTGCCAGCAGCTTCGGGAACTCGGTTCAGCCCCAGCATTTT,.,TRBJ1-5,.,TRBV7-2
CASSFLQGASYEQYF,TGTGCCAGCAGCTTCCTACAGGGGGCCTCCTACGAGCAGTACTTC,TRBD1,TRBJ2-7,.,TRBV11-2